This T cell receptor (beta chain) is drawn from a study of CD8 T cells in Susac syndrome. Study information: At the time of blood draw, patients with Susac syndrome were therapy-naive, receiving corticosteroids, or receiving intravenous immunoglobulin alone.

Roughly 0.45 to 1 ug RNA was reverse transcribed with random hexamers. Amplification of TCR beta CDR3 was carried out by immunoSEQ multiplex PCR, which covered 54 Vbeta and 13 Jbeta segments. Using its own MiXCR run on the immunoSEQ multiplex PCR reads, TCRdb lists one record per CDR3 protein. In the table there are about 130,000 distinct CDR3 sequences, around 94% of which are singletons. As concerns this clonotype: Its matching antigen is unknown.

V lost 7 bases to trimming and J lost 5 bases, with 15 bases between them. CDR1 and CDR2 from the germline V gene are DFQATT and SNEGSKA (reference sequence). The CDR3 has 12 amino acids. Study-wide results and limits: TEMRA cells and active patients showed peak Susac CD8+ clonal expansion. Susac-specific public clones found in total CD8+ repertoires numbered some 17, and those in CD8+ TEMRA repertoires numbered a few.

The receptor's source is a human donor with Susac syndrome. The source material was CD8+ T cells from PBMCs. The rearrangement links TRBV20-1 to TRBJ2-7; possibly TRBD2 for D (6 bases). Here the CDR3 reads CSVRGYRDEQYF. For the CDR3, the DNA is TGCAGTGTGCGGGGATACCGGGACGAGCAGTACTTC.